This T cell receptor (beta chain) was captured by sequencing in a study of response to subunit inactivated influenza vaccine. General study results and limits: That few new T cells are recruited by each seasonal influenza vaccination was the authors' suggestion.

A few counts support this clonotype. Its antigen remains unidentified. MiXCR, applied by TCRdb to the RT-PCR reads, yields one record per CDR3 protein. The sample lists 490,000 or so distinct CDR3 sequences; less than 8% were seen once. This CDR3 is 15 amino acids long. CDR1 and CDR2 (germline): DFQATT, SNEGSKA (reference sequence). Between the trimmed V and J ends, which lost 2 bases and 2 bases, there was a span of 15 bases. Sequenced material: PBMCs from blood, taken around 25 months after vaccination. The receptor was derived from a man aged 50-75 years who received an inactivated influenza vaccine. The chain has TRBV20-1 and TRBJ1-1; D perhaps matches TRBD1 (5 bases). The CDR3 bases are TGCAGTGCTAGAAGGCCGGGGGTACCCAACACTGAAGCTTTCTTT. It yields the protein CSARRPGVPNTEAFF.